Listed below are T cell receptor beta chains from one sample, sequenced in a study of OX40 agonist ivuxolimab in advanced cancers. TCRdb's table, derived via immunoSEQ multiplex PCR, lists solely in-frame clones and lacks some. The table has approximately 49,000 clones, nearly 85% seen once; the top ten hold roughly 1.1%. Specimen: CD4+ or CD8+ T cells sorted from blood, collected in a trial of the OX40 agonist ivuxolimab. These receptors were taken from an adult with an advanced solid tumor such as melanoma, head and neck, liver or kidney cancer. The CDR3 runs from the conserved cysteine through the conserved F or W. Each record gives: V gene, J gene, clone size, D gene, CDR3 protein, CDR3 DNA. A D gene is named only where the DNA matches it firmly. For some rows the clone size is stated as once, few or many, or as a class when expanded; others skip it.

TRBV5-5	TRBJ2-7	NA	NA	CASSPEQGRGISSYEQYF	TGTGCCAGCAGCCCGGAACAGGGTAGAGGGATTAGCTCCTACGAGCAGTACTTC
TRBV6-1	TRBJ1-5	once	TRBD1	CASSDRQGGQPQHF	TGTGCCAGCAGTGACAGACAGGGAGGTCAGCCCCAGCATTTT
TRBV19	TRBJ2-3	NA	NA	CASSMAGLDTQYF	TGTGCCAGTAGTATGGCGGGGTTAGATACGCAGTATTTT
TRBV2	TRBJ2-2	NA	NA	CASSEDSHATGELFF	TGTGCCAGCAGTGAAGATAGTCACGCCACCGGGGAGCTGTTTTTT
TRBV7-6	TRBJ2-1	NA	TRBD1	CASSKTGGLTYNEQFF	TGTGCCAGCAGTAAAACAGGGGGTCTTACCTACAATGAGCAGTTCTTC
TRBV4-1	TRBJ1-2	NA	TRBD1	CASSQGTGTGYTF	TGCGCCAGCAGCCAAGGGACAGGGACTGGCTACACCTTC
TRBV7-8	TRBJ2-3	NA	NA	CASSLSEVTDTQYF	TGTGCCAGCAGCTTGAGCGAAGTCACAGATACGCAGTATTTT
TRBV5-1	TRBJ1-1	once	NA	CASSNGPDTEAFF	TGCGCCAGTTCGAACGGGCCGGACACTGAAGCTTTCTTT
TRBV5-1	TRBJ1-5	NA	NA	CASSLSGHNQPQHF	TGCGCCAGCAGCTTGTCCGGACACAATCAGCCCCAGCATTTT
TRBV6-1	TRBJ2-7	NA	NA	CASSGGTGPWKQYF	TGTGCCAGCAGTGGAGGAACAGGTCCCTGGAAGCAGTACTTC
TRBV6-1	TRBJ2-5	NA	TRBD1	CASRRTGMETQYF	TGTGCCAGCAGACGGACAGGCATGGAGACCCAGTACTTC
TRBV27	TRBJ1-2	NA	NA	CASSYSRVSRYGYTF	TGTGCCAGCAGTTACAGTCGCGTCTCCCGCTATGGCTACACCTTC